Below, 11 T cell receptor beta chains from the same sample are listed, as sequenced in a study of T cells after yellow fever vaccination. TCRdb reprocessed the 5' RACE reads via MiXCR and lists one record per CDR3 protein. This table has some 560,000 distinct CDR3 sequences, around a sixth appearing once. The source material was PBMCs, sampled more than 4 days after the first yellow fever vaccination. The receptors shown here come from a man aged 18-30 years who received the YFV17D yellow fever vaccine.

The rearrangement uses TRBV30 and TRBJ2-5; D ambiguous. Trimming left V 8 bases short and J 5 bases short, with 15 bases between. Germline loops: CDR1 GTSNPN, CDR2 SVGIG (reference sequence). There are 12 residues in the CDR3. CDR3 bases: TGTGCCCAACAGACCATGCCTGAGACCCAGTACTTC. Translating gives CAQQTMPETQYF. Variable domain in full (rest from reference TRBV30 and TRBJ2-5): SQTIHQWPATLVQPVGSPLSLECTVEGTSNPNLYWYRQAAGRGLQLLFYSVGIGQISSEVPQNLSASRPQDRQFILSSKKLLLSDSGFYLCAQQTMPETQYFGPGTRLLVL.

The rearrangement joins TRBV5-1 to TRBJ2-1, with D perhaps matching TRBD2 (6 bases). This CDR3 comprises 12 residues. CDR1 and CDR2 (germline): SGHRS, YFSETQ. V shed 3 bases and J shed 8 bases, with 9 bases lying between them. CDR3 loop: CASSSGAHEQFF. CDR3 nucleotides: TGCGCCAGCAGCTCGGGAGCACATGAGCAGTTCTTC.

This chain connects TRBV5-1 to TRBJ1-1; 7 positions match TRBD1. CDR1 is SGHRS and CDR2 is YFSETQ in the germline V gene. The V and J ends lost 0 bases and 6 bases, in that order; junction bases with no gene match: 5. The CDR3 is 14 residues long. DNA of the CDR3: TGCGCCAGCAGCTTGGTCGGGACAGACTCTGAAGCTTTCTTT. Its translation is CASSLVGTDSEAFF. Filled out from reference TRBV5-1 and TRBJ1-1, the complete variable domain reads KAGVTQTPRYLIKTRGQQVTLSCSPISGHRSVSWYQQTPGQGLQFLFEYFSETQRNKGNFPGRFSGRQFSNSRSEMNVSTLELGDSALYLCASSLVGTDSEAFFGQGTRLTVV.

The rearrangement links TRBV4-3 to TRBJ2-2, with D tentatively TRBD1 (6 bases). The V end lost 3 bases, the J end lost 7 bases, and 15 bases lay between the germline ends. Looked up from germline, CDR1 is LGHNA and CDR2 is YSLEER. This CDR3 region has 15 residues. CDR3 nucleotides: TGCGCCAGCAGCCAGTCACAGGGTTACGGCGGGGAGCTGTTTTTT. Its protein is CASSQSQGYGGELFF.

This clonotype was seen ten or more times. The rearrangement links TRBV5-1 to TRBJ2-2, with 9 nucleotides matching TRBD2. Trimming at V came to 0 bases and at J to 4 bases, leaving 1 base not matched to a gene. This CDR3 has 15 residues. Per germline, CDR1 SGHRS and CDR2 YFSETQ. CDR3 region: CASSLGLAVTGELFF. CDR3 nucleotides: TGCGCCAGCAGCTTGGGACTAGCGGTCACCGGGGAGCTGTTTTTT.

This clonotype was recorded a few times. This sequence joins TRBV5-1 and TRBJ2-7, with 8 bases fitting TRBD1. The CDR3 is 14 amino acids. Germline CDR1 reads SGHRS; CDR2 reads YFSETQ. The V and J ends lost 0 bases and 6 bases, in that order; junction bases with no gene match: 5. CDR3 bases: TGCGCCAGCAGCTTGGGACAGGGGAAAGGCGAGCAGTACGTC. As protein: CASSLGQGKGEQYV.

This chain uses TRBV7-9 with TRBJ2-1, with TRBD1 matching 7 bases. The trim removed 5 bases at V and 3 bases at J, leaving 7 bases unmatched. The CDR3 is 15 amino acids. Germline V gene sequence: CDR1 SEHNR, CDR2 FQNEAQ (reference sequence). The CDR3 loop is CASSARTGDYNEQFF. The CDR3 DNA reads as TGTGCCAGCAGCGCCCGTACAGGGGACTACAATGAGCAGTTCTTC.

This clonotype was observed at least ten times. V gene TRBV12-3 or TRBV12-4 combines with J gene TRBJ1-1; D is unclear. The CDR3 runs to 13 residues. Trimming took 5 bases from V and 3 from J, leaving 10 bases between them. The CDR3 region is CASSPGRDTEAFF. In DNA form, the CDR3 reads TGTGCCAGCAGTCCAGGACGGGACACTGAAGCTTTCTTT.

This clonotype occurred a few times. The chain is built from TRBV12-5 and TRBJ1-1; 12 bases fit TRBD1. The J segment lost 1 base and the V segment lost 3 bases, leaving 15 bases of the junction unmatched. The length of the CDR3 is 20 residues. From germline, CDR1 is LGHNT and CDR2 FRNRAP. CDR3 residues: CASGFWVGGQGAFRNTEAFF. The CDR3 DNA reads as TGTGCTAGTGGTTTTTGGGTCGGGGGACAGGGGGCGTTCCGGAACACTGAAGCTTTCTTT.

In its sample, this clonotype was seen a few times. This chain connects TRBV5-1 to TRBJ2-6; D may be TRBD2 (6 bases). V was pared by 7 bases and J by 0 bases, with 11 bases between. Germline CDR1 SGHRS, CDR2 YFSETQ. There are 15 residues in the CDR3. The CDR3 loop is CASLGGYSGANVLTF. CDR3 DNA sequence: TGCGCCAGCCTCGGGGGTTACTCTGGGGCCAACGTCCTGACTTTC. The entire variable domain, with the rest obtained from reference TRBV5-1 and TRBJ2-6, is as follows: KAGVTQTPRYLIKTRGQQVTLSCSPISGHRSVSWYQQTPGQGLQFLFEYFSETQRNKGNFPGRFSGRQFSNSRSEMNVSTLELGDSALYLCASLGGYSGANVLTFGAGSRLTVL.

The V and J genes are TRBV7-3 and TRBJ1-1, with D uncertain. The CDR3 has 15 residues. Germline CDR1 and CDR2: SGHTA and FQGTGA. The V end lost 2 bases, the J end lost 1 base, and 11 bases lay between the germline ends. CDR3 bases: TGTGCCAGCAGCTTAGGGTCGACTGGGAACACTGAAGCTTTCTTT. It yields the protein CASSLGSTGNTEAFF.